Listed below are T cell receptor beta chains from one sample, sequenced in a study of STAT5B mutations in CD4+ large granular lymphocyte leukemia. Produced via immunoSEQ multiplex PCR; TCRdb's table is partial and in-frame only. The sample holds about 33,000 clones, approximately 74% seen once. Source material: CD4+ T cells from blood buffy coats. The receptors shown here come from a human donor in good health. The CDR3 runs from the conserved cysteine through the conserved F or W. A D gene is named only where the DNA matches it firmly. The listing skips clone size in some rows; elsewhere it reads once, few, many or a size class.

CDR3: CASSLRDEQFF; DNA: TGCGCCAGCAGCTTAAGGGATGAGCAGTTCTTC; V: TRBV5-1; J: TRBJ2-1; size: NA; D: NA
CDR3: CASSEDSGSLSEQFF; DNA: TGTGCCAGCAGCGAAGATAGCGGGAGTCTAAGTGAGCAGTTCTTC; V: TRBV9; J: TRBJ2-1; size: once; D: TRBD2
CDR3: CAILTLKGTNYGYTF; DNA: TGTGCCATTCTAACACTAAAGGGAACAAACTATGGCTACACCTTC; V: TRBV10-3; J: TRBJ1-2; size: NA; D: NA
CDR3: CASSQGRAGGDADTQYF; DNA: TGTGCCAGCAGCCAAGGAAGGGCAGGGGGCGACGCAGATACGCAGTATTTT; V: TRBV4-2; J: TRBJ2-3; size: NA; D: TRBD1
CDR3: CASSYGIVRDEQFF; DNA: TGTGCCAGCAGTTACGGGATAGTTAGGGATGAGCAGTTCTTC; V: TRBV6-6; J: TRBJ2-1; size: few; D: NA
CDR3: CAISEGTGVETQYF; DNA: TGTGCCATCAGTGAAGGGACAGGGGTAGAGACCCAGTACTTC; V: TRBV10-3; J: TRBJ2-5; size: NA; D: TRBD1
CDR3: CAWRGKGQGSGTNEKLFF; DNA: TGTGCCTGGAGAGGAAAGGGACAGGGGAGCGGTACAAATGAAAAACTGTTTTTT; V: TRBV30; J: TRBJ1-4; size: NA; D: TRBD1
CDR3: CASSFNMGRGYYQPQHF; DNA: TGTGCCAGCAGTTTCAATATGGGACGGGGCTACTATCAGCCCCAGCATTTT; V: TRBV28; J: TRBJ1-5; size: NA; D: NA
CDR3: CASSLGGGAYEQYF; DNA: TGTGCCAGCAGCTTAGGCGGGGGGGCTTACGAGCAGTACTTC; V: TRBV7-9; J: TRBJ2-7; size: once; D: TRBD2
CDR3: CASSPRDQETQYF; DNA: TGTGCCAGTAGTCCAAGAGACCAAGAGACCCAGTACTTC; V: TRBV19; J: TRBJ2-5; size: NA; D: NA
CDR3: CASSLGVTADQETQYF; DNA: TGCGCCAGCAGCTTGGGCGTGACAGCCGACCAAGAGACCCAGTACTTC; V: TRBV5-1; J: TRBJ2-5; size: NA; D: NA
CDR3: CASSQDPRGRGYTF; DNA: TGCGCCAGCAGCCAAGATCCCAGGGGGCGTGGCTACACCTTC; V: TRBV4-3; J: TRBJ1-2; size: NA; D: TRBD1
CDR3: CASSLFRGASTDTQYF; DNA: TGTGCCAGCAGCTTATTCCGGGGTGCTAGCACAGATACGCAGTATTTT; V: TRBV7-9; J: TRBJ2-3; size: NA; D: NA
CDR3: CAWAQGSYYEQYF; DNA: TGTGCCTGGGCTCAGGGCTCCTACTACGAGCAGTACTTC; V: TRBV30; J: TRBJ2-7; size: few; D: NA
CDR3: CASSLQGFHEQYF; DNA: TGTGCCAGCAGCCTTCAGGGATTCCACGAGCAGTACTTC; V: TRBV7-9; J: TRBJ2-7; size: NA; D: NA
CDR3: CASSLGTYNNEQFF; DNA: TGTGCCAGCAGCTTAGGGACCTACAACAATGAGCAGTTCTTC; V: TRBV7-9; J: TRBJ2-1; size: NA; D: NA
CDR3: CAWSVGASIYEQYF; DNA: TGTGCCTGGAGTGTAGGTGCTAGCATCTACGAGCAGTACTTC; V: TRBV30; J: TRBJ2-7; size: once; D: NA
CDR3: CASSLGLNTGELFF; DNA: TGTGCCAGCAGCTTAGGACTTAACACCGGGGAGCTGTTTTTT; V: TRBV7-9; J: TRBJ2-2; size: NA; D: NA
CDR3: CASSGLATPYEQYF; DNA: TGTGCCAGCAGTGGACTAGCGACCCCCTACGAGCAGTACTTC; V: TRBV2; J: TRBJ2-7; size: NA; D: TRBD2
CDR3: CAWRTELNTEAFF; DNA: TGTGCCTGGCGAACAGAACTAAACACTGAAGCTTTCTTT; V: TRBV30; J: TRBJ1-1; size: NA; D: NA
CDR3: CASSPPRTANEKLFF; DNA: TGTGCCAGCAGCCCTCCCCGGACAGCCAATGAAAAACTGTTTTTT; V: TRBV4-2; J: TRBJ1-4; size: NA; D: NA
CDR3: CASSVGWETQYF; DNA: TGTGCCAGCAGCGTGGGTTGGGAGACCCAGTACTTC; V: TRBV11-2; J: TRBJ2-5; size: NA; D: NA
CDR3: CASSGDRGSNQPQHF; DNA: TGTGCCAGCAGCGGGGACAGGGGGAGCAATCAGCCCCAGCATTTT; V: TRBV6-1; J: TRBJ1-5; size: NA; D: TRBD1
CDR3: CASSPGTSFSSYNEQFF; DNA: TGTGCCAGCAGCCCCGGGACTAGCTTCAGCTCCTACAATGAGCAGTTCTTC; V: TRBV5-4; J: TRBJ2-1; size: NA; D: TRBD2
CDR3: CASSILGVGGYTF; DNA: TGTGCCAGTAGTATTTTGGGGGTTGGTGGCTACACCTTC; V: TRBV19; J: TRBJ1-2; size: NA; D: NA
CDR3: CSAGEVANEKLFF; DNA: TGCAGCGCGGGCGAGGTAGCTAATGAAAAACTGTTTTTT; V: TRBV29-1; J: TRBJ1-4; size: once; D: NA
CDR3: CASSPLPRRELFF; DNA: TGTGCCAGCAGCCCTTTACCTAGACGGGAGCTGTTTTTT; V: TRBV7-9; J: TRBJ2-2; size: few; D: NA
CDR3: CASSLSTGGQNEQFF; DNA: TGTGCCAGCAGCTTATCAACGGGGGGGCAGAATGAGCAGTTCTTC; V: TRBV11-2; J: TRBJ2-1; size: NA; D: TRBD2
CDR3: CASSSIVGRARAFF; DNA: TGTGCCAGCAGCTCGATCGTGGGTAGGGCAAGAGCTTTCTTT; V: TRBV7-8; J: TRBJ1-1; size: NA; D: NA
CDR3: CASSPPRGATEAFF; DNA: TGTGCCAGCAGCCCTCCCAGAGGGGCGACTGAAGCTTTCTTT; V: TRBV6-6; J: TRBJ1-1; size: NA; D: NA
CDR3: CARSLSSQMNSPLHF; DNA: TGTGCCAGAAGCTTATCGTCCCAGATGAATTCACCCCTCCACTTT; V: TRBV5-3; J: TRBJ1-6; size: NA; D: NA
CDR3: CAWSVRQGVYLSNQPQHF; DNA: TGTGCCTGGAGTGTACGACAGGGCGTTTATTTAAGCAATCAGCCCCAGCATTTT; V: TRBV30; J: TRBJ1-5; size: NA; D: TRBD1
CDR3: CASSLFDEQFF; DNA: TGTGCCAGCAGCTTATTCGATGAGCAGTTCTTC; V: TRBV7-9; J: TRBJ2-1; size: NA; D: NA
CDR3: CASSLFGTGVLVGNQPQHF; DNA: TGTGCCAGCAGCTTATTTGGGACAGGGGTTTTAGTAGGTAATCAGCCCCAGCATTTT; V: TRBV7-2; J: TRBJ1-5; size: once; D: TRBD1
CDR3: CATTGTSYNSPLHF; DNA: TGTGCCACCACCGGGACCTCCTATAATTCACCCCTCCACTTT; V: TRBV19; J: TRBJ1-6; size: NA; D: NA
CDR3: CASSPTVNTEAFF; DNA: TGTGCCAGCAGCCCGACAGTGAACACTGAAGCTTTCTTT; V: TRBV28; J: TRBJ1-1; size: NA; D: NA
CDR3: CASTIGGLGYEQYF; DNA: TGTGCCAGCACCATAGGAGGGCTAGGCTACGAGCAGTACTTC; V: TRBV7-9; J: TRBJ2-7; size: NA; D: NA
CDR3: CSAGGAKQFF; DNA: TGCAGTGCTGGAGGGGCGAAGCAGTTCTTC; V: TRBV20-1; J: TRBJ2-1; size: NA; D: NA
CDR3: CASSTWTSGKETQYF; DNA: TGTGCCAGCAGTACATGGACTAGCGGGAAAGAGACCCAGTACTTC; V: TRBV6-5; J: TRBJ2-5; size: NA; D: TRBD2
CDR3: CASSLGGASNTGELFF; DNA: TGTGCCAGCAGCTTAGGCGGGGCCTCTAACACCGGGGAGCTGTTTTTT; V: TRBV7-2; J: TRBJ2-2; size: NA; D: NA
CDR3: CAKGEKLFF; DNA: TGCGCCAAAGGGGAAAAACTGTTTTTT; V: TRBV23-1; J: TRBJ1-4; size: few; D: NA
CDR3: CASSLTGTTIQSREQFF; DNA: TGCGCCAGCAGCTTGACCGGGACTACAATACAATCGCGGGAGCAGTTCTTC; V: TRBV5-1; J: TRBJ2-1; size: NA; D: TRBD2
CDR3: CASSYSTGRGDTQYF; DNA: TGTGCCAGCAGTTACTCAACCGGGAGAGGAGATACGCAGTATTTT; V: TRBV6-6; J: TRBJ2-3; size: NA; D: NA
CDR3: CASSVVAGGPLEQYF; DNA: TGTGCCAGCAGCGTAGTCGCGGGAGGGCCTCTCGAGCAGTACTTC; V: TRBV9; J: TRBJ2-7; size: NA; D: TRBD2
CDR3: CAAGGSGEAFF; DNA: TGTGCAGCTGGGGGTAGCGGTGAAGCTTTCTTT; V: TRBV28; J: TRBJ1-1; size: NA; D: NA
CDR3: CASSRDRFSEAFF; DNA: TGTGCCAGCAGCCGGGACAGGTTCTCTGAAGCTTTCTTT; V: TRBV2; J: TRBJ1-1; size: NA; D: TRBD1
CDR3: CASSSGQTYGYTF; DNA: TGCGCCAGCAGCTCGGGACAGACCTATGGCTACACCTTC; V: TRBV5-1; J: TRBJ1-2; size: NA; D: TRBD1
CDR3: CASSLTLFGGGFSGETQYF; DNA: TGTGCCAGCAGCTTAACACTCTTCGGCGGGGGGTTTTCGGGGGAGACCCAGTACTTC; V: TRBV13; J: TRBJ2-5; size: NA; D: TRBD2
CDR3: CASSEQGAHEQYF; DNA: TGTGCCAGCAGCGAACAGGGTGCCCACGAGCAGTACTTC; V: TRBV2; J: TRBJ2-7; size: NA; D: NA
CDR3: CASSSGVGANVLTF; DNA: TGCGCCAGCAGCTCAGGGGTTGGGGCCAACGTCCTGACTTTC; V: TRBV5-1; J: TRBJ2-6; size: NA; D: NA
CDR3: CASSFLVSGTEAFF; DNA: TGTGCCAGCAGTTTCCTCGTCTCGGGCACTGAAGCTTTCTTT; V: TRBV2; J: TRBJ1-1; size: NA; D: NA
CDR3: CSVVPDRGTNEQYF; DNA: TGCAGCGTGGTACCGGACAGGGGGACGAACGAGCAGTACTTC; V: TRBV29-1; J: TRBJ2-7; size: NA; D: TRBD1
CDR3: CSVVTGTLSSEQYF; DNA: TGCAGCGTCGTTACCGGGACCCTTTCTTCCGAGCAGTACTTC; V: TRBV29-1; J: TRBJ2-7; size: NA; D: NA
CDR3: CASSLAWDFYNEQFF; DNA: TGTGCCAGCAGCTTAGCCTGGGACTTTTACAATGAGCAGTTCTTC; V: TRBV7-2; J: TRBJ2-1; size: few; D: NA